Below, 16 T cell receptor beta chains from the same sample are listed, as sequenced in a study of control samples from healthy donors and cancer patients. TCRdb keeps only in-frame clones here, not all; method: immunoSEQ multiplex PCR. Here the sample spans 180,000 or so clones, 90% to 95% being singletons. Input material: blood. The receptors originated from a woman aged 55-70 years in good health.

This clone was detected only once. The rearrangement uses TRBV25-1 and TRBJ2-2, with 11 bases that match TRBD1. Germline values: CDR1 MGHDK, CDR2 SYGVNS. This CDR3 spans 17 amino acids. With V trimmed by 3 bases and J by 0 bases, 3 bases remained unmatched. Written as DNA, the CDR3 is TGTGCCAGCAGTGACCGGACAGGGGGCGCGAACACCGGGGAGCTGTTTTTT. As protein: CASSDRTGGANTGELFF.

The J gene is TRBJ1-2, the V gene TRBV19; no clear D gene. V lost 3 bases and J lost 2, with 10 bases in between. The V gene's germline CDR1 is LNHDA and CDR2 SQIVND (reference sequence). This CDR3 has 14 amino acids. CDR3: CASSIGEGNYGYTF. DNA of the CDR3: TGTGCCAGTAGTATCGGGGAGGGCAACTATGGCTACACCTTC.

The gene calls are TRBV5-6 and TRBJ2-2, with unresolved D. From germline, CDR1 is SGHDT and CDR2 YYEEEE. This CDR3 has 15 residues. Trimming removed 0 bases from V and 5 bases from J, with 11 bases in between. The CDR3 reads CASSLGIVNTGELFF. CDR3 DNA: TGTGCCAGCAGCTTGGGAATCGTCAATACCGGGGAGCTGTTTTTT.

The J gene is TRBJ2-3, the V gene TRBV5-1; D might be TRBD2 (6 bases). This CDR3 has 16 residues. Per the germline V gene, CDR1 is SGHRS and CDR2 is YFSETQ. V gave up 2 bases and J gave up 4 bases, with 17 bases separating them. DNA of the CDR3: TGCGCCAGCAGCTTATCCGGGACGGCGGGGTCAGATACGCAGTATTTT. It yields the protein CASSLSGTAGSDTQYF.

The chain carries TRBV30 and TRBJ1-5, with a possible D match to TRBD1 (6 bases). V dropped 5 bases and J dropped 7 bases, with 15 bases sitting between them. Germline values: CDR1 GTSNPN, CDR2 SVGIG (reference sequence). This CDR3 has 13 amino acids. The chain's CDR3 is CAWGAEGGQPQHF. DNA of the CDR3: TGTGCCTGGGGGGCCGAGGGGGGCCAGCCCCAGCATTTT.

The CDR3 spells CASKKWEVLHF. The CDR3 DNA reads as TGTGCCAGCAAGAAGTGGGAAGTCCTCCACTTT. This chain links TRBV12-3 or TRBV12-4 with TRBJ1-6; D unclear. The CDR3 length is 11 residues. Deletions cut 7 bases from V and 15 bases from J, with 13 bases between.

This chain uses TRBV19 with TRBJ2-5, with D perhaps matching TRBD1 or TRBD2 (6 bases each). The germline V and J ends were trimmed by 0 bases and 1 base, with 12 bases remaining between them. The CDR3 has 16 residues. Germline values: CDR1 LNHDA, CDR2 SQIVND (reference sequence). For the CDR3, the DNA is TGTGCCAGTAGTATAGATCCGGGGGCAGCCCAAGAGACCCAGTACTTC. Its protein is CASSIDPGAAQETQYF.

The chain recombines TRBV27 with TRBJ2-6; tentatively, D is TRBD2 (5 bases). The CDR3 covers 16 residues. V lost 1 base and J 4 bases, leaving 11 bases between the germline ends. In germline, CDR1 is MNHEY, CDR2 SMNVEV (reference sequence). The DNA for the CDR3 is TGTGCCAGCAGTTTATACGGGGTTCTGGGGGCCAACGTCCTGACTTTC. It encodes CASSLYGVLGANVLTF.

The chain couples TRBV18 to TRBJ1-2; possibly TRBD1 for D (5 bases). Looked up from germline, CDR1 is KGHSH and CDR2 is LQKENI. CDR3 length equals 16 residues. V shed 3 bases and J shed 4 bases, with 18 bases lying between them. CDR3 loop: CASSPSVGGFLYGYTF. The CDR3, as DNA: TGTGCCAGCTCACCCTCGGTGGGGGGGTTCCTCTATGGCTACACCTTC.

The chain employs TRBV20-1 and TRBJ2-4; a weak D match, TRBD2 (7 bases). The CDR3 length is 16 residues. Trimming took off 3 bases at V and 0 bases at J, with 15 bases between the two ends. Germline lookup yields CDR1 DFQATT and CDR2 SNEGSKA (reference sequence). The CDR3 loop reads CSASGQGRGAKNIQYF. CDR3 in DNA: TGCAGTGCTAGTGGGCAGGGGAGGGGAGCCAAAAACATTCAGTACTTC.

About this clone: The sample has other DNA sequences that encode this CDR3 too. The chain couples TRBV19 to TRBJ1-2; D remains ambiguous. This CDR3 is 12 amino acids long. V was trimmed by 3 bases and J by 3 bases, leaving 5 bases between them. Germline assignment: CDR1 LNHDA and CDR2 SQIVND (reference sequence). CDR3 sequence reads: CASSIGDYGYTF. Here the CDR3 DNA reads TGTGCCAGTAGTATCGGAGACTATGGCTACACCTTC.

The V and J genes are TRBV7-2 and TRBJ1-6, with 9 nucleotides matching TRBD1. The junction had 15 bases not matched to a gene; V was cut back by 1 base and J by 14 bases. CDR1 is SGHTA and CDR2 is FQGNSA in the germline V gene. The CDR3 covers 17 residues. CDR3 DNA sequence: TGTGCCAGCAGCTTAGTAAGGCCGGGACAGGGTAGTGGGTCCCTCCACTTT. Its translation: CASSLVRPGQGSGSLHF.

This clone appeared once. This chain joins TRBV28 and TRBJ1-4; D possibly corresponds to TRBD1 (6 bases). The CDR3 totals 15 residues. Germline loops: CDR1 MDHEN, CDR2 SYDVKM. Trimming shortened V by 1 base and J by 0 bases, and 6 bases separated the two germline ends. CDR3 DNA sequence: TGTGCCAGCAGTTTATCAGGGGCAACTAATGAAAAACTGTTTTTT. Its protein product is CASSLSGATNEKLFF.

V and J are TRBV12-3 or TRBV12-4 and TRBJ2-6, with D unresolved. The CDR3 length is 12 residues. V was cut by 7 bases and J by 3 bases, with 4 bases left in between. Here the CDR3 reads CASMGGANVLTF. CDR3 bases: TGTGCCAGCATGGGTGGGGCCAACGTCCTGACTTTC.

Details on this clone: At one end the junction does not follow the germline gene, possibly because of a read error. The CDR3 DNA sequence: TGTGCCAGCAGCCAAGATGGGACAGGGGACTCTACCCACTTC. Protein: CASSQDGTGDSTHF. This sequence joins TRBV3-1 (or the pseudogene TRBV3-2) and TRBJ1-2; 10 positions agree with TRBD1. The germline gives CDR1 LGHDT, CDR2 YNNKEL (reference sequence). The length of the CDR3 is 14 residues.

This rearrangement joins TRBV19 to TRBJ1-3, with D possibly matching TRBD1 (5 bases). V was pared by 2 bases and J by 0 bases, with 11 bases between. The CDR3 spans 16 residues. Germline V lookup: CDR1 LNHDA, CDR2 SQIVND (reference sequence). The CDR3 is CASSIQGGSSGNTIYF. As DNA, the CDR3 is TGTGCCAGTAGTATACAGGGAGGGAGCTCTGGAAACACCATATATTTT.